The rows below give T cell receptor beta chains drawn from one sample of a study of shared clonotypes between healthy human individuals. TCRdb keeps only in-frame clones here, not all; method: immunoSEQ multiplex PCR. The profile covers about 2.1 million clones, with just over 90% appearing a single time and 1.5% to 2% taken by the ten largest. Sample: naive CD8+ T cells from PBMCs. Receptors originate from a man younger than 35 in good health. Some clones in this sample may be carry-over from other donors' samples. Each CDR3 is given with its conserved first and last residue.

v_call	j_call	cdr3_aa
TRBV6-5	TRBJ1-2	CASTATRASGGYTF
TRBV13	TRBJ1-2	CASSTRTGGVEGYTF
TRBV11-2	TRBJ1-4	CASSPLDSKNEKLFF
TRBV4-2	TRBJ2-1	CASSQEGLAEAYNEQFF
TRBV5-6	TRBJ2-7	CASSRAGSYEQYF
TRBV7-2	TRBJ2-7	CASSLLGGWAYEQYF
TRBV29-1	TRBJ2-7	CSVEHTDYEQYF
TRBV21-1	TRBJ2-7	CASSKGTSYEQYF
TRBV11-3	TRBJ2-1	CASSSSGSPYNEQFF
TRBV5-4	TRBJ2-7	CASSLGELRYEQYF
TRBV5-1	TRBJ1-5	CASSLSQGSQPQHF
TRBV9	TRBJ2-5	CASSVSRSGKQETQYF
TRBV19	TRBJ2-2	CASLDSGRQNTGELFF
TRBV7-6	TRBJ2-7	CASSQVGQGAPEQYF
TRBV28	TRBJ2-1	CASSFGRNAYNEQFF
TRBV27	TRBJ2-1	CASSSSTSRSYNEQFF
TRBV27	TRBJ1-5	CASSFGLNQPQHF
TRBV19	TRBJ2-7	CASSIGTGVSYEQYF
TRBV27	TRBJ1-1	CASSSGTGEGLTEAFF
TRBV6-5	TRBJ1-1	CASSYSGIRLAEAFF
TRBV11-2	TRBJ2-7	CASSLMGPQKYF
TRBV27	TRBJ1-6	CASRPLLDSTAPLHF